What follows are 6 T cell receptor beta chains derived from one specimen sequenced in a study of T cells in Graves' hyperthyroidism and ophthalmopathy. RNA transcripts provided the source from which TCR beta CDR3 regions were amplified. HTBI primers were the set used in a first-round RT-PCR of the TCR CDR3. TCRdb used MiXCR to reprocess the multiplex PCR reads, holding one entry per CDR3 protein. The sample records roughly 570,000 distinct CDR3 sequences, 46% being singletons. The sequencing sample was made of peripheral blood or thyroid tissue (not recorded which). The receptors come from an adult woman with Graves' disease, either hyperthyroidism or ophthalmopathy (not recorded which).

This clonotype was detected ten times or more. This chain links TRBV2 with TRBJ2-5; D is undetermined. Trimming took 3 bases from V and 2 from J, leaving 7 bases between them. The germline gives CDR1 SNHLY, CDR2 FYNNEI. CDR3 length: 13 amino acids. CDR3 amino acids: CASSDVGQETQYF. The CDR3 nucleotides are TGTGCCAGCAGTGATGTCGGGCAAGAGACCCAGTACTTC.

This clonotype was detected only a few times. The gene calls are TRBV20-1 and TRBJ2-3, with D perhaps matching TRBD1 (5 bases). The germline gives CDR1 DFQATT, CDR2 SNEGSKA (reference sequence). The length of the CDR3 is 11 residues. Trimming stripped 4 bases from V and 6 bases from J, with 8 bases between. The CDR3 region is CSAIRADTQYF. The DNA of the CDR3 is TGCAGTGCTATCAGGGCGGATACGCAGTATTTT.

This clonotype was recorded many times. The V gene is TRBV7-9, the J gene TRBJ1-1; TRBD1 is a possible D gene (5 bases). This CDR3 has 12 amino acids. The V end lost 4 bases, the J end lost 6 bases, and 9 bases lay between the germline ends. Germline V gene data show CDR1 as SEHNR and CDR2 as FQNEAQ (reference sequence). CDR3 coding DNA: TGTGCCAGCAGCTATGGGACGGCTGAAGCTTTCTTT. It codes for CASSYGTAEAFF.

The chain combines TRBV7-6 with TRBJ2-5, with D tentatively TRBD2 (6 bases). Trimming stripped 5 bases from V and 5 bases from J, with 15 bases between. In germline, CDR1 is SGHVS, CDR2 FNYEAQ. The CDR3 length is 14 residues. The CDR3, as DNA: TGTGCCAGCAGCCCTAATTCGGGGAGGGAGACCCAGTACTTC. This codes for CASSPNSGRETQYF. Filled out from reference TRBV7-6 and TRBJ2-5, the complete variable domain reads GAGVSQSPRYKVTKRGQDVALRCDPISGHVSLYWYRQALGQGPEFLTYFNYEAQQDKSGLPNDRFSAERPEGSISTLTIQRTEQRDSAMYRCASSPNSGRETQYFGPGTRLLVL.

The rearrangement joins TRBV15 to TRBJ2-2; the match to TRBD2 covers 12 bases. CDR1 is LNHNV, CDR2 YYDKDF, per germline (reference sequence). Trimming at V came to 0 bases and at J to 5 bases, leaving 7 bases not matched to a gene. This CDR3 is 18 amino acids long. The CDR3 DNA sequence: TGTGCCACCAGCAGAGATCTTCAGACTAGCGGGAGTACCGGGGAGCTGTTTTTT. Translation gives CATSRDLQTSGSTGELFF. Complete variable domain (other parts from reference TRBV15 and TRBJ2-2): DAMVIQNPRYQVTQFGKPVTLSCSQTLNHNVMYWYQQKSSQAPKLLFHYYDKDFNNEADTPDNFQSRRPNTSFCFLDIRSPGLGDTAMYLCATSRDLQTSGSTGELFFGEGSRLTVL.

This chain connects TRBV9 to TRBJ2-7; either TRBD1 or TRBD2 may supply D (5 bases each). The V end was cut by 5 bases, the J end by 7 bases, with 19 bases between. CDR3 length: 14 residues. Germline V gene data show CDR1 as SGDLS and CDR2 as YYNGEE. The CDR3, as DNA: TGTGCCAGCAGAAGAGGGGCGGCGTCCAATGAGCAGTACTTC. Translating gives CASRRGAASNEQYF.